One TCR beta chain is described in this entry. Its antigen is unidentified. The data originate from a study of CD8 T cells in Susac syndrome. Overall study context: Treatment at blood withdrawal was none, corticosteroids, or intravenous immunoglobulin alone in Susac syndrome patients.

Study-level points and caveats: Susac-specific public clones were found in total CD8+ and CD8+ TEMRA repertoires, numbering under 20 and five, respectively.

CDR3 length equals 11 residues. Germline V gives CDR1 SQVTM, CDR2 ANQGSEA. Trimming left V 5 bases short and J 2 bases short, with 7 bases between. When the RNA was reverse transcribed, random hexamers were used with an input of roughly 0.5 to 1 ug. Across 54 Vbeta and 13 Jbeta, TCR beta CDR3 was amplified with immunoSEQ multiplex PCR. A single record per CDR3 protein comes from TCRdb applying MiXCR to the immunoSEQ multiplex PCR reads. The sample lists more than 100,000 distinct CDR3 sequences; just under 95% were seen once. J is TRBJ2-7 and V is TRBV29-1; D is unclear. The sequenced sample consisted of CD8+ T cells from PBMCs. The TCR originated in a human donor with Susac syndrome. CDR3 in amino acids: CSVYDPYEQYF. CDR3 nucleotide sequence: TGCAGCGTTTACGACCCCTACGAGCAGTACTTC.